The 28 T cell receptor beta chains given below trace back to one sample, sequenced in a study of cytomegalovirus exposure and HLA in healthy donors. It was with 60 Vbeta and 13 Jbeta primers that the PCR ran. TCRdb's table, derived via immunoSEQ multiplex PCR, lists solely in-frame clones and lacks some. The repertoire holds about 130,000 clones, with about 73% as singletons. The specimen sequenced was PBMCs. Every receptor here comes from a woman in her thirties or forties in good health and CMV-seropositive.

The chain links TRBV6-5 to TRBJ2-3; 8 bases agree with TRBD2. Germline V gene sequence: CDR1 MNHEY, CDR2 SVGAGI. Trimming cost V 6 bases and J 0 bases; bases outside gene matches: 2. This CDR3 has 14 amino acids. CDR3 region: CASRSSGSTDTQYF. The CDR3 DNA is TGTGCCAGCAGATCTAGCGGGAGCACAGATACGCAGTATTTT.

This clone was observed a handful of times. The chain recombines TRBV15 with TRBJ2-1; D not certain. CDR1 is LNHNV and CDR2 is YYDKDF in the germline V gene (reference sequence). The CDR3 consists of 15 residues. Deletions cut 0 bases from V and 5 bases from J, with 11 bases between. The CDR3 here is CATSRDRQAHNEQFF. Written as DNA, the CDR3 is TGTGCCACCAGCAGAGATAGGCAGGCCCACAATGAGCAGTTCTTC.

In nucleotides, the CDR3 is TGCGCCAGCAGCCAAGATAGTTGGGGGGCTGGGGCCAACGTCCTGACTTTC. This sequence encodes CASSQDSWGAGANVLTF. The rearrangement joins TRBV4-3 to TRBJ2-6; a weak D match, TRBD2 (6 bases). The CDR3 loop spans 17 amino acids. The V and J ends lost 0 bases and 2 bases respectively, with 11 bases between them. CDR1 and CDR2 from the germline V gene are LGHNA and YSLEER.

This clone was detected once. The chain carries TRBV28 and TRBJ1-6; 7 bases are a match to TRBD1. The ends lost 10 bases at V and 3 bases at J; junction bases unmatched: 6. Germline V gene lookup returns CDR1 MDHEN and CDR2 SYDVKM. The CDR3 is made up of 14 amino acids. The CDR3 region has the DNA TGTGCCACTGCCCGGACAGGCTATAATTCACCCCTCCACTTT. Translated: CATARTGYNSPLHF.

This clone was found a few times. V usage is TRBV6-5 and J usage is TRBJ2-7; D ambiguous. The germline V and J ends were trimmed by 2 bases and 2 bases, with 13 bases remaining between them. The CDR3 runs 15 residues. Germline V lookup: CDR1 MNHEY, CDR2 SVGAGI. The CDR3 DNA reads TGTGCCAGCAGTTACCGAGACAAATCCCCCTACGAGCAGTACTTC. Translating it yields CASSYRDKSPYEQYF.

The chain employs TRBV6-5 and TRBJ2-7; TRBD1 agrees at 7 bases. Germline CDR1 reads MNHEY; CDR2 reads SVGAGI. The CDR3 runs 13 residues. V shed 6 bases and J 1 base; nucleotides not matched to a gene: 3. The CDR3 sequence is CASSRQGSYEQYF. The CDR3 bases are TGTGCCAGCAGCCGACAGGGTTCCTACGAGCAGTACTTC.

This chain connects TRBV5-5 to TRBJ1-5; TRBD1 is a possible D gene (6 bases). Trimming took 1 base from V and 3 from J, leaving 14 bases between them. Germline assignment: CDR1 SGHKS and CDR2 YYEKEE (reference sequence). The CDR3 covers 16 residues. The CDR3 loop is CASSLTGRRDNQPQHF. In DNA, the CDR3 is TGTGCCAGCAGCTTGACAGGGAGAAGGGACAATCAGCCCCAGCATTTT.

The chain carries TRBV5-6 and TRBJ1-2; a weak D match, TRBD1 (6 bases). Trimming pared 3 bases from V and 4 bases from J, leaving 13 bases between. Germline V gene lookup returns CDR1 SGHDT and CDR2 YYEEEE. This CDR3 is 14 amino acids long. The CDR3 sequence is CASSSAGEGYGYTF. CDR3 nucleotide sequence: TGTGCCAGCAGCTCCGCAGGGGAAGGCTATGGCTACACCTTC. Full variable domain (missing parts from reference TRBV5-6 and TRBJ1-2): DAGVTQSPTHLIKTRGQQVTLRCSPKSGHDTVSWYQQALGQGPQFIFQYYEEEERQRGNFPDRFSGHQFPNYSSELNVNALLLGDSALYLCASSSAGEGYGYTFGSGTRLTVV.

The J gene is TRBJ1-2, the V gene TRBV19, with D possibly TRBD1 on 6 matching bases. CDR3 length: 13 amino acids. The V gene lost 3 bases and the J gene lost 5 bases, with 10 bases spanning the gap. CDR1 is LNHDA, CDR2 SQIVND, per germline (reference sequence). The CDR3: CASSMAGEYGYTF. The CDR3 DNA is TGTGCCAGTAGTATGGCAGGGGAGTATGGCTACACCTTC.

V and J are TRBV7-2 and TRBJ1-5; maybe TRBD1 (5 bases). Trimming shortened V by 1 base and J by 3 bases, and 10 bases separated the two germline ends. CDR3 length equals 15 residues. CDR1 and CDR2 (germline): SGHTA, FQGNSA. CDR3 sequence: CASSLGDRTNQPQHF. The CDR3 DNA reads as TGTGCCAGCAGCTTAGGCGACAGAACCAATCAGCCCCAGCATTTT.

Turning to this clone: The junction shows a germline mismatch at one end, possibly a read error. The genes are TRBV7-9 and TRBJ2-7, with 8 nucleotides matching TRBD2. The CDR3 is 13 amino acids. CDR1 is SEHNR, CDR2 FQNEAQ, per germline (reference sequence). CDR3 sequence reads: CAISGGLTYEQYF. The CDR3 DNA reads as TGTGCCATCAGCGGGGGACTCACCTACGAGCAGTACTTC.

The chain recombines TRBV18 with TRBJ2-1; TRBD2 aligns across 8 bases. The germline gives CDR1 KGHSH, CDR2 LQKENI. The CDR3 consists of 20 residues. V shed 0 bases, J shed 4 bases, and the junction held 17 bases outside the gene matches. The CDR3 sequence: CASSPPNRGGPQRPYNEQFF. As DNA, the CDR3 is TGTGCCAGCTCACCACCGAACCGCGGGGGGCCTCAAAGACCATACAATGAGCAGTTCTTC.

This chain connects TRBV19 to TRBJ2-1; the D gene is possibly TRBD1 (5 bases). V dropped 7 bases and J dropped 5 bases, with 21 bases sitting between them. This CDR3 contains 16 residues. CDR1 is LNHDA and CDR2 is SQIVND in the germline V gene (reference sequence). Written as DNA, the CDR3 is TGTGCCAGTACTAGGGGATCTTTACGGACCAACAATGAGCAGTTCTTC. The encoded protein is CASTRGSLRTNNEQFF.

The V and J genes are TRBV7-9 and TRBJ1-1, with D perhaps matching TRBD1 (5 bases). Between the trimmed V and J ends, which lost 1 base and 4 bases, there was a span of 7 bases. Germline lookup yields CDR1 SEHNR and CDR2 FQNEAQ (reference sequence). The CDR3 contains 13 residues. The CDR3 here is CASSLDRSTEAFF. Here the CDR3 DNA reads TGTGCCAGCAGCTTAGACAGGTCCACTGAAGCTTTCTTT.

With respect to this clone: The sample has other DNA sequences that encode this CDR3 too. This chain's CDR3 is CASSLAGTYEQYF. The CDR3 coding sequence is TGCGCCAGCAGCTTGGCAGGTACCTACGAGCAGTACTTC. The genes are TRBV5-1 and TRBJ2-7; D is unresolved. V gave up 0 bases and J gave up 2 bases, with 6 bases separating them. The germline V gene encodes CDR1 SGHRS and CDR2 YFSETQ. The length of the CDR3 is 13 residues.

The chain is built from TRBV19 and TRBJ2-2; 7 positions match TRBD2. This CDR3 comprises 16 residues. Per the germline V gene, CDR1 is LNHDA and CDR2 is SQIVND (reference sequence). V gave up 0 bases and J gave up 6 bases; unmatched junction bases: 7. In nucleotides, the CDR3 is TGTGCCAGTAGTATAGAGGCAGGAGCGGGACCCGGGGAGCTGTTTTTT. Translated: CASSIEAGAGPGELFF.

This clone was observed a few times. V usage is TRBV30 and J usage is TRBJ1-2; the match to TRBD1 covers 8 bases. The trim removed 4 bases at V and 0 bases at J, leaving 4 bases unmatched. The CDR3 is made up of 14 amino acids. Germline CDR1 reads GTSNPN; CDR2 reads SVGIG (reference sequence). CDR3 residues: CAWNPGQANYGYTF. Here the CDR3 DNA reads TGTGCCTGGAACCCGGGACAGGCTAACTATGGCTACACCTTC.

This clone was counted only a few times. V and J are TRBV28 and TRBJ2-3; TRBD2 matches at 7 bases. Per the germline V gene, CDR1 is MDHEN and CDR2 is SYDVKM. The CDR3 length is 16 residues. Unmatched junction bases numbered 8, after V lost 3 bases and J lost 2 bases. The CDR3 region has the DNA TGTGCCAGCAGTTTCCCGGCGGGGGTGTCCACAGATACGCAGTATTTT. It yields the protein CASSFPAGVSTDTQYF.

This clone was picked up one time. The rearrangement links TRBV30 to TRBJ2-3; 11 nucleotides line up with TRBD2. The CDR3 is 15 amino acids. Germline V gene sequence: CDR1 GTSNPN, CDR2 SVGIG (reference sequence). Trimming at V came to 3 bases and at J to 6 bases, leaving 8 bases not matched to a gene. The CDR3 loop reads CAWRSSGRLLDTQYF. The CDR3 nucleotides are TGTGCCTGGAGATCTAGCGGGAGGCTCTTGGATACGCAGTATTTT.

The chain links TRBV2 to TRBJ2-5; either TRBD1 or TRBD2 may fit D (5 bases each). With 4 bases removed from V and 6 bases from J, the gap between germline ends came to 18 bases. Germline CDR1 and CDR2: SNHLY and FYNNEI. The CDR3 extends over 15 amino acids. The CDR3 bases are TGTGCCAGCAGTGCAGCGGACATTCGAGGCAAGACCCAGTACTTC. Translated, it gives CASSAADIRGKTQYF.

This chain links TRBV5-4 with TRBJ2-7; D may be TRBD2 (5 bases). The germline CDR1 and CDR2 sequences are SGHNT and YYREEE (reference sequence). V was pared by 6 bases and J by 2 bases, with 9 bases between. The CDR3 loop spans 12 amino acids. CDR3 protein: CASKPGTYEQYF. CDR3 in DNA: TGTGCCAGCAAGCCGGGAACCTACGAGCAGTACTTC.

The chain's CDR3 is CASRRGGFNEKLFF. The CDR3 coding sequence is TGTGCCAGCAGACGAGGAGGGTTTAATGAAAAACTGTTTTTT. This chain joins TRBV6-1 and TRBJ1-4, with unresolved D. V dropped 6 bases and J dropped 4 bases, with 12 bases sitting between them. Per germline, CDR1 MNHNS and CDR2 SASEGT. The CDR3 totals 14 residues.

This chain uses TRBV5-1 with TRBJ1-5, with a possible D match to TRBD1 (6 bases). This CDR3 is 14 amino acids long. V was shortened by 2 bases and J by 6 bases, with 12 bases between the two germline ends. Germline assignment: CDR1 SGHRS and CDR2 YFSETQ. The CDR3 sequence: CASSFEGGGQPQHF. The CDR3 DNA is TGCGCCAGCAGCTTTGAGGGAGGGGGTCAGCCCCAGCATTTT.

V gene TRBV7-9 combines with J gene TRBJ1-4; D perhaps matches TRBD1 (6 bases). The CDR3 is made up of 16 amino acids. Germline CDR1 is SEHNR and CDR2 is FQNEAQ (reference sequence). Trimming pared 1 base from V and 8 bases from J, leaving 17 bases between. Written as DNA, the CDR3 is TGTGCCAGCAGCTTAGTTCTGGCGGGGGGCGACGAAAAACTGTTTTTT. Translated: CASSLVLAGGDEKLFF.

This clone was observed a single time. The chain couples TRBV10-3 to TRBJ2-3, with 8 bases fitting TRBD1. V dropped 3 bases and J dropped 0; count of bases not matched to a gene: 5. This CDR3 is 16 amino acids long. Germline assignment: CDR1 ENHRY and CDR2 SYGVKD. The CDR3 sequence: CAISDAYRGSTDTQYF. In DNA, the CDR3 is TGTGCCATCAGTGACGCGTACAGGGGGAGCACAGATACGCAGTATTTT.

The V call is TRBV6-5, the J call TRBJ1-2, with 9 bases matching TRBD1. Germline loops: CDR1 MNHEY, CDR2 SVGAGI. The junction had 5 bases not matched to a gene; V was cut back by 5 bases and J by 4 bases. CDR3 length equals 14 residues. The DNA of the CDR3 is TGTGCCAGCAGTGATACAGGGGGCGTCTATGGCTACACCTTC. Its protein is CASSDTGGVYGYTF.

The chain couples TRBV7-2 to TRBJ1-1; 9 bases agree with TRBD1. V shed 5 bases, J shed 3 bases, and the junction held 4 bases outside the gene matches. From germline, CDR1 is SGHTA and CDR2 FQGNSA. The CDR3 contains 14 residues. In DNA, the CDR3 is TGTGCCAGCAGCCAGGGACAGGGTCACACTGAAGCTTTCTTT. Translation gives CASSQGQGHTEAFF.

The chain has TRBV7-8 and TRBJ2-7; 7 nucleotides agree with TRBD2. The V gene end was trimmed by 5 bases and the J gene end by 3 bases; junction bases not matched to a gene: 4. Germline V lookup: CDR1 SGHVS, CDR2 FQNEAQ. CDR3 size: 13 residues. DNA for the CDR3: TGTGCCAGCAGCCGAGGGAGGGACTACGAGCAGTACTTC. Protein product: CASSRGRDYEQYF.